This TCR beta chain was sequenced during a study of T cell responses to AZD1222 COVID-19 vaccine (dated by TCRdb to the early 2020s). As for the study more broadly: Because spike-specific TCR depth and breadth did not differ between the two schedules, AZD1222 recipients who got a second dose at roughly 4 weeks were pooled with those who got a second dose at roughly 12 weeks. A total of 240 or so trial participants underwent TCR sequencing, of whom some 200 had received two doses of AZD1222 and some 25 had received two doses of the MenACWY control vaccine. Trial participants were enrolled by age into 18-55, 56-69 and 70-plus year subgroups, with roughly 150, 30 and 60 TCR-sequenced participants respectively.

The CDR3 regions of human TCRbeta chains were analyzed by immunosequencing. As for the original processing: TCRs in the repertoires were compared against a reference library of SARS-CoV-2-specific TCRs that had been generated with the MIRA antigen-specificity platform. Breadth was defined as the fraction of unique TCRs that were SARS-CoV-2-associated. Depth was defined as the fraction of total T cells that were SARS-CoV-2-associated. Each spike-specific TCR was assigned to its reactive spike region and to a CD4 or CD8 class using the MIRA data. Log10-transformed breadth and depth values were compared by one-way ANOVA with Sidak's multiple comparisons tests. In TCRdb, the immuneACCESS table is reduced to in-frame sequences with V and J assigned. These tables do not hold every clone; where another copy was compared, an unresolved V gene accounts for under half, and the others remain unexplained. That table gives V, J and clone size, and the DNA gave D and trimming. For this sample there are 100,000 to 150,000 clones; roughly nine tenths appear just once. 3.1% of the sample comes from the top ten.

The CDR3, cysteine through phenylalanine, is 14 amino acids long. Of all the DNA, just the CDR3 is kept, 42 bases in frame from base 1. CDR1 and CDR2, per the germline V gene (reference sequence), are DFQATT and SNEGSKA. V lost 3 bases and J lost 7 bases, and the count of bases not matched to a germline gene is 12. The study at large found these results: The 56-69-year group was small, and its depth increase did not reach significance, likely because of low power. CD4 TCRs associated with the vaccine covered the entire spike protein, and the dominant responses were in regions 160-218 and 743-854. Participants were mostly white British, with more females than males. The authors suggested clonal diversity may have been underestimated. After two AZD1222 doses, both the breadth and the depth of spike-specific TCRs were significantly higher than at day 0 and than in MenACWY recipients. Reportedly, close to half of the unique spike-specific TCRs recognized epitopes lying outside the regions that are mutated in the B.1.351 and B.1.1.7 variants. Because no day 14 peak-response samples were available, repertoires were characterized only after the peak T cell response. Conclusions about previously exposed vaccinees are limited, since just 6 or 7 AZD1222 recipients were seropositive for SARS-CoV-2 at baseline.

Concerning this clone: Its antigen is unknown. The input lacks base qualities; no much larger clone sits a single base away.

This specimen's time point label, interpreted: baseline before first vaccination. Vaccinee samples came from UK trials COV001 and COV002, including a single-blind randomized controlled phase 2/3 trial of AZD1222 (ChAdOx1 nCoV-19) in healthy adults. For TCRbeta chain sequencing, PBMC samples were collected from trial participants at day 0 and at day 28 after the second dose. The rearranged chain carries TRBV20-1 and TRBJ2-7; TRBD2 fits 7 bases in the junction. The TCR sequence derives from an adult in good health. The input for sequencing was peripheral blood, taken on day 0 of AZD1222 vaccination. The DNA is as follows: TGCAGTGCTAGTCGGAGCGGGGACCCTAGGGAGCAGTACTTC. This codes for CSASRSGDPREQYF.